The 3 T cell receptor beta chains listed next were all sequenced from one sample in a study of naive and memory T cell subsets. The beta constant-region primer was an equimolar mix of two oligonucleotides covering TRBC1 and TRBC2. Four rounds of PCR amplified the ligated cDNA using nested alpha and beta constant-region primers plus SP2. TCRdb fed the UMI-ligation and nested PCR reads into MiXCR, producing one record per CDR3 protein. The sample lists about 120,000 distinct CDR3 sequences; 36% were seen once. The sample comprised central memory CD4+ T cells from blood. These receptors were taken from a human donor in good health.

This chain links TRBV5-5 with TRBJ2-6, with unresolved D. The CDR3 runs 17 residues. CDR1 is SGHKS and CDR2 is YYEKEE in the germline V gene (reference sequence). V was trimmed by 2 bases and J by 0 bases, leaving 12 bases between them. The CDR3 nucleotides read TGTGCCAGCAGCTTTGCGGCAGGAAGCTCTGGGGCCAACGTCCTGACTTTC. The encoded protein is CASSFAAGSSGANVLTF.

Only a few counts were recorded for this clonotype. The genes are TRBV7-8 and TRBJ2-1; 10 bases map to TRBD2. CDR3 length: 18 amino acids. V shed 4 bases and J 1 base; nucleotides not matched to a gene: 10. The germline CDR1 and CDR2 sequences are SGHVS and FQNEAQ. The CDR3 is CASSSSAGLARSYNEQFF. The CDR3 DNA reads as TGTGCCAGCAGCTCTAGTGCGGGACTAGCGAGATCCTACAATGAGCAGTTCTTC.

The J gene is TRBJ2-2, the V gene TRBV7-2; 13 nucleotides align to TRBD2. CDR3 length: 16 residues. V dropped 0 bases and J dropped 7; count of bases not matched to a gene: 2. CDR1 SGHTA and CDR2 FQGNSA come from the germline V gene. This chain's CDR3 is CASSLALAGGVGELFF. CDR3 nucleotides: TGTGCCAGCAGCTTAGCACTAGCGGGAGGGGTCGGGGAGCTGTTTTTT.